This passage covers 10 T cell receptor beta chains from one sample sequenced in a study of blood T cell repertoires in COVID-19. Sequenced by immunoSEQ multiplex PCR; TCRdb stores in-frame clones only, minus some. The table shows 150,000 or so clones, with roughly four fifths occurring only once. The sample comprised peripheral blood. All receptors come from a human donor with acute or convalescent COVID-19. The donor label of this sample is uncertain.

The chain employs TRBV14 and TRBJ1-6; 11 bases fit TRBD1. V was clipped by 2 bases and J by 9 bases; unmatched bases: 9. Germline values: CDR1 SGHDN, CDR2 FVKESK. The CDR3 sequence is 17 residues long. CDR3 loop: CASSQSIMGQGVSPLHF. The CDR3 bases are TGTGCCAGCAGCCAAAGTATTATGGGACAGGGGGTTTCACCCCTCCACTTT.

The chain has TRBV6-6 and TRBJ1-6; 9 nucleotides match TRBD1. This CDR3 region has 14 residues. The germline V gene has CDR1 MNHNY and CDR2 SVGAGI (reference sequence). V shed 4 bases and J 9 bases; nucleotides not matched to a gene: 4. The CDR3 DNA follows: TGTGCCAGCAGTTTGGACAGGGGAGGTTCACCCCTCCACTTT. Amino acid sequence: CASSLDRGGSPLHF.

This clone was observed once. This rearrangement joins TRBV6-6 to TRBJ1-2, with D possibly TRBD1 on 6 matching bases. The CDR3 consists of 12 residues. Trimming pared 8 bases from V and 5 bases from J, leaving 12 bases between. The germline V gene encodes CDR1 MNHNY and CDR2 SVGAGI (reference sequence). As DNA, the CDR3 is TGTGCCAGCGCCGGGACACTATATGGCTACACCTTC. This gives the protein CASAGTLYGYTF.

In this sample, this clone turned up a few times. The chain carries TRBV11-2 and TRBJ1-5, with D tentatively TRBD1 (6 bases). CDR3 length: 14 residues. Trimming removed 0 bases at V and 6 bases at J, with 9 bases between. Germline V gene lookup returns CDR1 SGHAT and CDR2 FQNNGV. CDR3 DNA sequence: TGTGCCAGCAGCTTAGATAGGGGGGGTCAGCCCCAGCATTTT. Translating gives CASSLDRGGQPQHF.

The rearrangement joins TRBV5-1 to TRBJ1-5; D is unclear. V lost 6 bases to trimming and J lost 3 bases, with 7 bases between them. CDR1 SGHRS and CDR2 YFSETQ come from the germline V gene. The CDR3 runs to 12 residues. The CDR3 sequence is CASNSLNQPQHF. CDR3 nucleotides: TGCGCCAGCAACTCCCTCAATCAGCCCCAGCATTTT.

V is TRBV27 and J is TRBJ1-2; D is undetermined. Germline values: CDR1 MNHEY, CDR2 SMNVEV (reference sequence). V lost 0 bases to trimming and J lost 4 bases, with 12 bases between them. There are 15 residues in the CDR3. The CDR3 coding sequence is TGTGCCAGCAGTTTATCGATGGGCCTAATCTATGGCTACACCTTC. Amino acids: CASSLSMGLIYGYTF.

The chain links TRBV6-4 to TRBJ1-2; D call uncertain. V was pared by 8 bases and J by 6 bases, with 16 bases between. Germline V gene sequence: CDR1 MRHNA, CDR2 SNTAGT. This CDR3 is built from 13 residues. For the CDR3, the DNA is TGTGCCAGCGGAAATAACGAACGGGATGGCTACACCTTC. Its translation is CASGNNERDGYTF.

V and J are TRBV27 and TRBJ1-6; 7 bases are a match to TRBD1. Germline V gene lookup returns CDR1 MNHEY and CDR2 SMNVEV (reference sequence). The CDR3 has 14 residues. J gave up 7 bases and V 6 bases, and 6 bases lay outside the gene matches. CDR3 sequence reads: CASSPGGTNSPLHF. The CDR3 region has the DNA TGTGCCAGCAGCCCAGGGGGAACGAATTCACCCCTCCACTTT.

This chain joins TRBV5-1 and TRBJ1-1; maybe TRBD1 (6 bases). Trimming pared 0 bases from V and 5 bases from J, leaving 11 bases between. Looked up from germline, CDR1 is SGHRS and CDR2 is YFSETQ. The CDR3 spans 14 residues. Written as DNA, the CDR3 is TGCGCCAGCAGCTTGGACGGGACAAGAACTGAAGCTTTCTTT. Encoded protein: CASSLDGTRTEAFF.

This clone appeared a single time. J is TRBJ2-3 and V is TRBV4-1; TRBD2 matches at 8 bases. Losses at the gene ends were 0 bases for V and 5 bases for J; bases not matched to a gene: 10. CDR1 is MGHRA and CDR2 is YSYEKL in the germline V gene. The CDR3 has 17 amino acids. The CDR3 protein is CASSQDRGGPVRDTQYF. For the CDR3, the DNA is TGCGCCAGCAGCCAAGACCGGGGGGGACCGGTACGAGATACGCAGTATTTT.